This T cell receptor (beta chain) was found in a study of T cells in Graves' hyperthyroidism and ophthalmopathy. Study-level background: At initial diagnosis, before any treatment had begun, peripheral blood was obtained. Study results and caveats: Also found in blood were most expanded thyroid clonotypes above 0.001.

Reasons for excluding patients were uncontrolled infection, other autoimmune disease, pregnancy or lactation. Based on clinical symptoms, serum thyroxine and TRAb, thyroid ultrasound and orbital computed tomography, diagnoses were reached. Amplification of TCR beta CDR3 regions was performed using RNA transcripts as template. A set of HTBI primers served as the primers for a first-round RT-PCR of the TCR CDR3. TCRdb itself ran the multiplex PCR reads through MiXCR, one entry per CDR3 protein. In the table there are 490,000 or so distinct CDR3 sequences, about 22% of which are singletons. Germline CDR1 reads DFQATT; CDR2 reads SNEGSKA (reference sequence). The CDR3 extends over 13 amino acids. V lost 2 bases to trimming and J lost 6 bases, with 11 bases between them. In the case of this clonotype: As yet, its antigen is unknown.

The source is a woman in her 70s with Graves' ophthalmopathy. The sequencing sample was made of blood. The rearrangement uses TRBV20-1 and TRBJ1-5, with no clear D. CDR3 protein: CSARSTESQPQHF. As DNA, the CDR3 is TGCAGTGCTAGATCCACAGAGTCTCAGCCCCAGCATTTT.